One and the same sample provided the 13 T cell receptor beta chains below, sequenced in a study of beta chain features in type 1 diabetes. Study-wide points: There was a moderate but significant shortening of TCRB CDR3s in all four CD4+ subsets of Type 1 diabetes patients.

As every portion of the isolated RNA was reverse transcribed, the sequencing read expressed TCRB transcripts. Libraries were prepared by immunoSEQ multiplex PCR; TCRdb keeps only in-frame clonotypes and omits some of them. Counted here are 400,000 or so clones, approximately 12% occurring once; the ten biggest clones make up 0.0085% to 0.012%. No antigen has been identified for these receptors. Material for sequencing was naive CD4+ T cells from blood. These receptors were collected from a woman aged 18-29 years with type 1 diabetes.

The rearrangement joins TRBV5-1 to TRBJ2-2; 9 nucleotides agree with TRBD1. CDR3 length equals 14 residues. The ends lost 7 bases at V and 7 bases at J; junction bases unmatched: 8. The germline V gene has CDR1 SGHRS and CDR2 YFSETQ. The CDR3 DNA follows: TGCGCCAGCCACCCGGGACAGGGATTCGGGGAGCTGTTTTTT. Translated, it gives CASHPGQGFGELFF.

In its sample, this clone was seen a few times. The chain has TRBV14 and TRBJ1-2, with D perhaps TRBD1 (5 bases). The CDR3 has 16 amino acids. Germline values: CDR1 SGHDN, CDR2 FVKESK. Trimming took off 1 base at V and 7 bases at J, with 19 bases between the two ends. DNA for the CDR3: TGTGCCAGCAGCCAAGTAGCAGGGCCGAAAAGTGGTGGCTACACCTTC. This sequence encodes CASSQVAGPKSGGYTF.

The CDR3 loop is CASSAGQTSQETQYF. In nucleotides, the CDR3 is TGTGCCAGCAGCGCGGGACAGACCTCCCAAGAGACCCAGTACTTC. The chain recombines TRBV7-9 with TRBJ2-5, with D maybe TRBD1 (7 bases). Germline V gene sequence: CDR1 SEHNR, CDR2 FQNEAQ (reference sequence). There are 15 residues in the CDR3. The ends were cut back, 5 bases at V and 1 base at J, with 14 bases in the middle.

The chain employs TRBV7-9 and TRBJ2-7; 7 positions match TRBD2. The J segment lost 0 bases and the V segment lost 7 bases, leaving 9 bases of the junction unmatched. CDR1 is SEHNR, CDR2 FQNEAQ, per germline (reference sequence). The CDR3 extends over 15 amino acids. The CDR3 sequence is CASTPGGGGSYEQYF. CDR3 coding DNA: TGTGCCAGCACCCCCGGTGGGGGGGGCTCCTACGAGCAGTACTTC.

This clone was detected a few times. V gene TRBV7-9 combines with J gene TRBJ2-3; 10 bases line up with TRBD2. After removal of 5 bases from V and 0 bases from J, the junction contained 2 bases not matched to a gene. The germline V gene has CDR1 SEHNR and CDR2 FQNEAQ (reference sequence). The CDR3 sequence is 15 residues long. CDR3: CASSPLAGSTDTQYF. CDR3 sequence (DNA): TGTGCCAGCAGCCCACTAGCGGGGAGCACAGATACGCAGTATTTT.

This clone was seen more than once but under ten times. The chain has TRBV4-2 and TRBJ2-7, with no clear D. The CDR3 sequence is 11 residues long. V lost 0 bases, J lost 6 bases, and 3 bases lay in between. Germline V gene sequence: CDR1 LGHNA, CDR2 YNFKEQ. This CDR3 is CASSQESEQYF. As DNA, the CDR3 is TGTGCCAGCAGCCAAGAGAGCGAGCAGTACTTC.

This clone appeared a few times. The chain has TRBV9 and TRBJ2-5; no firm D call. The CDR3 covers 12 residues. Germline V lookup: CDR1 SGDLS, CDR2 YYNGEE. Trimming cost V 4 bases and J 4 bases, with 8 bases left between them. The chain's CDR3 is CASSPGSETQYF. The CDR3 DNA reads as TGTGCCAGCAGCCCAGGCTCAGAGACCCAGTACTTC. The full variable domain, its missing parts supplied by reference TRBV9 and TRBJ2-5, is DSGVTQTPKHLITATGQRVTLRCSPRSGDLSVYWYQQSLDQGLQFLIQYYNGEERAKGNILERFSAQQFPDLHSELNLSSLELGDSALYFCASSPGSETQYFGPGTRLLVL.

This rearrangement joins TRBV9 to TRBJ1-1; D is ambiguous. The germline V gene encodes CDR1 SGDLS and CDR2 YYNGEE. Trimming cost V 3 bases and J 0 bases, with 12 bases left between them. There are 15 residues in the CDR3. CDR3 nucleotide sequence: TGTGCCAGCAGCGCTACCGGGTCCATGAACACTGAAGCTTTCTTT. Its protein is CASSATGSMNTEAFF.

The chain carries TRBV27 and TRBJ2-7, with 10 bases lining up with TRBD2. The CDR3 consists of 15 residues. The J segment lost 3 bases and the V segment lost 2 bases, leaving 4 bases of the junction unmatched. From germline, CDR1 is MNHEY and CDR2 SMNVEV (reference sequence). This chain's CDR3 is CASSLGASGSYEQYF. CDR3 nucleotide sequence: TGTGCCAGCAGTTTAGGGGCTAGCGGGAGCTACGAGCAGTACTTC.

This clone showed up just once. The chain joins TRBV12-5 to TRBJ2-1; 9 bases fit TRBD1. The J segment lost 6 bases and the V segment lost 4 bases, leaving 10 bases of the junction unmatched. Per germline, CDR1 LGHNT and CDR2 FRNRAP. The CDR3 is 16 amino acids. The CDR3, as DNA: TGTGCTAGTGGTTCCGCGGGACAGGGTTCATCCAATGAGCAGTTCTTC. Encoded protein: CASGSAGQGSSNEQFF.

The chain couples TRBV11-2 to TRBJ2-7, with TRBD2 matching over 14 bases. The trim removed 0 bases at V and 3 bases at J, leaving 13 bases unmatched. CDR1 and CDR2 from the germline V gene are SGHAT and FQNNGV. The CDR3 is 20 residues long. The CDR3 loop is CASSLDPAGLAGVGDYEQYF. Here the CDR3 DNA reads TGTGCCAGCAGCTTAGATCCCGCGGGACTAGCGGGAGTTGGTGACTACGAGCAGTACTTC.

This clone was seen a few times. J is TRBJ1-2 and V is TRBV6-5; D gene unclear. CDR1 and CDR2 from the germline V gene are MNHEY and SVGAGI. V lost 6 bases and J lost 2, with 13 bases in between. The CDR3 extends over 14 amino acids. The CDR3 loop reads CASSTLGRNYGYTF. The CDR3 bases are TGTGCCAGCAGCACGTTGGGGAGGAACTATGGCTACACCTTC.

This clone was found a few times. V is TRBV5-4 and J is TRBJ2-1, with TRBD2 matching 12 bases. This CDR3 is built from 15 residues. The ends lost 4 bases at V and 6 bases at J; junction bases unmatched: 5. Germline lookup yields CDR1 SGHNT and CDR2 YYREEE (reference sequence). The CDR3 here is CASSPGLAGLNEQFF. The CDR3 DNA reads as TGTGCCAGCAGCCCAGGACTAGCGGGGCTCAATGAGCAGTTCTTC.